Here is one TCR beta chain with its context. Its specific antigen is unknown. The input lacks base qualities; no much larger clone sits a single base away. The sample is drawn from a study of blood T cell repertoires in COVID-19 (dated by TCRdb to the early 2020s). Broadly, across the study: Collaborator samples came from the United States, Italy and Spain and covered acute and convalescent phases of COVID-19. HLA class I and class II types, where available, came from metadata supplied by the sample provider rather than from assay-based typing. Deeply sampled blood TCRbeta repertoires from subjects exposed to, actively infected with, or recovered from COVID-19 were included in the dataset. The repertoires were released in a freely available public database meant as a resource for research on the immune response to SARS-CoV-2. A de-identified subject ID, COVID-19 status, age in years and sex were almost always included in the sample metadata. The material from the prospective study consisted of cDNA or gDNA derived from T cells, B-cell-depleted T cells, or PBMCs. Samples came from the ongoing ImmuneRACE study (first 160 participants) plus 1,254 subjects from 6 global collaborators.

TCRbeta CDR3 regions were amplified from genomic DNA using the immunoSEQ Assay, a bias-controlled multiplex PCR. The study's own analysis went as follows. Within the assay, amplification of reference gene primers was used to estimate how many nucleated cells each sample contained. To quantify the absolute abundance of each unique TCRbeta CDR3 rearrangement, sequence reads were collapsed and filtered. For each sample, productive Simpson clonality was calculated by taking the square root of Simpson's diversity index across productive rearrangements. The table was pulled from immuneACCESS by TCRdb, which kept in-frame rearrangements only. Such tables lose some clones; where checked, under half of the loss comes from unresolved V genes, and the rest has no known cause. The V and J calls and clone size are taken from that table; D and trimming were inferred from the DNA. The sample table holds 250,000 or so clones, of which just under 85% were seen once. The ten largest clonotypes hold under 4.5% of the sample.

The germline V gene (reference sequence) gives CDR1 as WNHNN and CDR2 as SYGVQD. Compared with germline, V lacks 4 bases and J lacks 2 bases; bases without a gene match: 4. Measured from the cysteine to the phenylalanine, the CDR3 is 16 residues long. The entry retains the CDR3 DNA only, 48 bases that are in frame from base 1. The study at large found these results: The amount of clinical and demographic metadata varied by source and participant and was provided uncurated.

Whole blood was collected in K2EDTA tubes by collaborating institutions according to the institutions' own protocols. For TCRbeta analysis, collaborator samples were shipped as frozen whole blood, as isolated PBMCs, or as DNA extracted from either sample type. Sequenced material: peripheral blood. This chain joins TRBV10-1 to TRBJ2-1, with 11 central nucleotides matching TRBD2. This clonotype was obtained from a man in his forties or fifties with acute or convalescent COVID-19. The base sequence is TGCGCCAGCAGTGCCCTAGCGGGAGGCACCTACAATGAGCAGTTCTTC. It is translated as CASSALAGGTYNEQFF.